The rows below give T cell receptor beta chains drawn from one sample of a study of OX40 agonist ivuxolimab in advanced cancers. Produced via immunoSEQ multiplex PCR; TCRdb's table is partial and in-frame only. In the table there are 90,000 to 100,000 clones, approximately 94% of which are singletons. The starting material was CD4+ or CD8+ T cells sorted from blood, obtained in a trial of the OX40 agonist ivuxolimab. The receptors were sampled from an adult with an advanced solid tumor such as melanoma, head and neck, liver or kidney cancer. The CDR3 runs from the conserved cysteine through the conserved F or W. Each record gives: D gene, clone size, J gene, V gene, CDR3 protein, CDR3 DNA. The D gene is left open where the match is weak. Clone size, where shown, is once, few, many, or a class for clones that have expanded.

>NA|NA|TRBJ2-7|TRBV5-8
CASRFNPSNEQYF
TGTGCCAGCAGGTTCAACCCGTCTAACGAGCAGTACTTC
>NA|NA|TRBJ1-4|TRBV10-3
CAISESSGATNEKLFF
TGTGCCATCAGTGAGTCGTCAGGGGCAACTAATGAAAAACTGTTTTTT
>NA|NA|TRBJ2-2|TRBV18
CASQDIAVAGELFF
TGTGCCAGTCAAGACATAGCGGTGGCCGGGGAGCTGTTTTTT
>TRBD1|NA|TRBJ2-7|TRBV4-3
CASSQDLSQGGYEQYF
TGCGCCAGCAGCCAAGATCTATCACAGGGGGGTTACGAGCAGTACTTC
>NA|NA|TRBJ2-7|TRBV27
CASSDALGPYEQYF
TGTGCCAGCAGTGATGCCCTCGGCCCCTACGAGCAGTACTTC
>NA|few|TRBJ1-5|TRBV19
CASSIGSQPQHF
TGTGCCAGTAGTATAGGGAGTCAGCCCCAGCATTTT
>TRBD2|once|TRBJ2-1|TRBV7-9
CASSLGLATYNEQFF
TGTGCCAGCAGCTTAGGACTAGCGACCTACAATGAGCAGTTCTTC
>NA|few|TRBJ1-2|TRBV29-1
CSVQGDYGYTF
TGCAGCGTGCAGGGTGACTATGGCTACACCTTC
>NA|NA|TRBJ1-2|TRBV6-5
CASSFTGTLYGYTF
TGTGCCAGCAGTTTCACAGGGACGCTCTATGGCTACACCTTC
>NA|once|TRBJ2-2|TRBV5-4
CAVSGRGTGELFF
TGTGCCGTGTCAGGAAGGGGCACCGGGGAGCTGTTTTTT
>NA|NA|TRBJ1-2|TRBV9
CASTPFEDPNYGYTF
TGTGCCAGCACCCCGTTTGAGGATCCTAACTATGGCTACACCTTC
>NA|NA|TRBJ1-1|TRBV19
CASSIGTIEAFF
TGTGCCAGTAGTATCGGGACGATTGAAGCTTTCTTT
>TRBD2|NA|TRBJ2-3|TRBV7-2
CASSLRGGTWDTQYF
TGTGCCAGCAGCTTGCGGGGGGGGACGTGGGATACGCAGTATTTT
>NA|NA|TRBJ2-2|TRBV7-9
CASSLTEGYTGELFF
TGTGCCAGCAGCTTAACAGAGGGATACACCGGGGAGCTGTTTTTT
>NA|NA|TRBJ2-7|TRBV12-2
CASRLKTRTSESYEQYF
TGTGCAAGTCGCCTGAAGACCCGGACTAGCGAGTCCTACGAGCAGTACTTC
>NA|NA|TRBJ1-5|TRBV21-1
CASSNDRGGRSNQPQHF
TGTGCCAGCAGCAACGACAGGGGAGGAAGGAGCAATCAGCCCCAGCATTTT
>NA|once|TRBJ1-1|TRBV27
CASSIRGSATEAFF
TGTGCCAGCAGCATTCGGGGATCGGCCACTGAAGCTTTCTTT
>NA|NA|TRBJ2-7|TRBV4-3
CASSFKDSSYEQYF
TGCGCCAGCAGCTTCAAGGACTCTTCCTACGAGCAGTACTTC
>TRBD1|NA|TRBJ2-7|TRBV6-5
CASSYGMGQAGHEQYF
TGTGCCAGCAGTTACGGGATGGGACAGGCAGGCCACGAGCAGTACTTC
>NA|NA|TRBJ2-2|TRBV4-3
CASSRGFRGTGELFF
TGCGCCAGCAGCCGCGGCTTTAGGGGCACCGGGGAGCTGTTTTTT
>TRBD1|NA|TRBJ1-6|TRBV13
CASSSSTGADSPLHF
TGTGCCAGCAGCTCTTCGACAGGGGCAGATTCACCCCTCCACTTT
>NA|NA|TRBJ2-7|TRBV29-1
CSVEEERSPIYEQYF
TGCAGCGTTGAAGAGGAGCGGTCCCCAATTTACGAGCAGTACTTC
>TRBD1|NA|TRBJ1-5|TRBV27
CASSAPGQGNQPQHF
TGTGCCAGCAGTGCCCCGGGACAGGGCAATCAGCCCCAGCATTTT
>NA|NA|TRBJ1-3|TRBV10-3
CAISEPYYSGNTIYF
TGTGCCATCAGTGAGCCCTATTACTCTGGAAACACCATATATTTT
>NA|NA|TRBJ2-7|TRBV19
CASSTGRNYEQYF
TGTGCCAGTAGTACCGGGCGGAACTACGAGCAGTACTTC
>NA|NA|TRBJ2-3|TRBV4-1
CASSQDPHADTQYF
TGCGCCAGCAGCCAAGACCCGCACGCAGATACGCAGTATTTT
>TRBD1|NA|TRBJ2-6|TRBV27
CASSSLPGQGAGANVLTF
TGTGCCAGCAGTTCGCTACCGGGACAGGGGGCTGGGGCCAACGTCCTGACTTTC
>TRBD1|NA|TRBJ2-7|TRBV5-1
CASSYSRDRESYEQYF
TGCGCCAGCAGCTACTCCCGGGACAGGGAATCCTACGAGCAGTACTTC
>NA|NA|TRBJ2-2|TRBV6-5
CASSYNLNTGELFF
TGTGCCAGCAGTTATAACCTGAACACCGGGGAGCTGTTTTTT
>NA|NA|TRBJ2-2|TRBV7-9
CASSLDRVAGELFF
TGTGCCAGCAGCTTAGACAGGGTGGCCGGGGAGCTGTTTTTT
>NA|few|TRBJ1-5|TRBV5-5
CASGSLGNQPQHF
TGTGCCAGCGGCAGCTTGGGCAATCAGCCCCAGCATTTT
>NA|NA|TRBJ2-3|TRBV7-3
CASSLTPASTDTQYF
TGTGCCAGCAGCTTGACGCCCGCTAGCACAGATACGCAGTATTTT
>TRBD1|NA|TRBJ2-7|TRBV5-4
CASSADRGWAYEQYF
TGTGCCAGCAGCGCAGACAGGGGATGGGCCTACGAGCAGTACTTC
>TRBD2|NA|TRBJ2-7|TRBV6-1
CASSARGGSNYEQYF
TGTGCCAGCAGTGCGCGCGGGGGTTCGAACTACGAGCAGTACTTC
>NA|NA|TRBJ1-1|TRBV5-1
CASSLTGVNTEAFF
TGCGCCAGCAGCTTGACTGGGGTCAACACTGAAGCTTTCTTT
>NA|NA|TRBJ1-1|TRBV6-4
CASSEGENTEAFF
TGTGCCAGCAGTGAGGGGGAGAACACTGAAGCTTTCTTT
>NA|NA|TRBJ2-7|TRBV27
CASSLSGGGGDEQYF
TGTGCCAGCAGTTTATCGGGAGGGGGCGGCGACGAGCAGTACTTC
>TRBD1|NA|TRBJ2-1|TRBV27
CASSGQDNEQFF
TGTGCCAGCAGCGGACAGGACAATGAGCAGTTCTTC
>NA|NA|TRBJ1-1|TRBV4-2
CASSRGNTEAFF
TGTGCCAGCAGCCGGGGAAACACTGAAGCTTTCTTT
>NA|once|TRBJ2-3|TRBV7-6
CASSLEFTDTQYF
TGTGCCAGCAGTTTAGAGTTCACAGATACGCAGTATTTT